This TCR beta chain was captured by sequencing in a study of beta chain features in type 1 diabetes. Expressed TCRB transcripts were sequenced after all isolated RNA was converted to cDNA. Using immunoSEQ multiplex PCR, the repertoire was profiled, and TCRdb retains in-frame clones only, with some absent. The table includes around 250,000 clones, more than 65% detected once. This sequence was found in a man aged 25 to 40 in good health. The sample comprised naive CD4+ T cells from blood.

CDR3 protein: CAWSGQSHNSPLHF. Here the CDR3 DNA reads TGTGCCTGGAGTGGTCAGTCCCATAATTCACCCCTCCACTTT. The rearrangement links TRBV30 to TRBJ1-6; no reliable D call. From germline, CDR1 is GTSNPN and CDR2 SVGIG (reference sequence). The V and J ends lost 1 base and 5 bases respectively, with 9 bases between them. The CDR3 length is 14 residues.